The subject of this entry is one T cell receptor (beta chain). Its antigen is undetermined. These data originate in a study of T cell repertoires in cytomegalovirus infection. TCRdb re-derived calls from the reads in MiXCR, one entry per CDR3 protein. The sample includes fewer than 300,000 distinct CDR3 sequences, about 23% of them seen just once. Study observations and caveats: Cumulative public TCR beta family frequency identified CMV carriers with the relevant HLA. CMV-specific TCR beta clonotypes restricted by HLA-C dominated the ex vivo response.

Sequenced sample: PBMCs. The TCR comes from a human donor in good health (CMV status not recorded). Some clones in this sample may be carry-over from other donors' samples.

CDR3 amino acids: CASSFLSGYSTEAFF. CDR3 nucleotides: TGTGCCAGCAGTTTTCTGTCCGGTTATAGCACTGAAGCTTTCTTT. V usage is TRBV12-3 or TRBV12-4 and J usage is TRBJ1-1; no clear D. The V end was cut by 3 bases, the J end by 4 bases, with 15 bases between. The CDR3 contains 15 residues.